The source of this T cell receptor beta chain is a study of cytomegalovirus exposure and HLA in healthy donors. Study details: The approximately 120 validation repertoires were reported in a later analysis to have been generated on the same platform as the approximately 700 first-cohort repertoires.

Measured with immunoSEQ multiplex PCR; TCRdb has only the in-frame clones, and not every one. The sample contains about 240,000 clones, approximately 86% of which appear only once. The count of this clone is one. What it recognizes is unknown. Whole-study findings and limits: In the 95 to 150 validation repertoires, approximately 94% of cluster scores exceeded 0, per a later analysis. Among TCR sequences, most were rare, though some public TCRs appeared in many donors.

The CDR3 loop spans 15 amino acids. Germline V gives CDR1 SGHRS, CDR2 YFSETQ. The V end was cut by 0 bases, the J end by 2 bases, with 10 bases between. The chain employs TRBV5-1 and TRBJ2-3; no clear D gene. The sample comprised PBMCs. The sequence was obtained from a woman aged 25 to 45 in good health and CMV-seropositive. Here the CDR3 reads CASSLVDKDTDTQYF. DNA for the CDR3: TGCGCCAGCAGCTTGGTAGACAAAGACACAGATACGCAGTATTTT.